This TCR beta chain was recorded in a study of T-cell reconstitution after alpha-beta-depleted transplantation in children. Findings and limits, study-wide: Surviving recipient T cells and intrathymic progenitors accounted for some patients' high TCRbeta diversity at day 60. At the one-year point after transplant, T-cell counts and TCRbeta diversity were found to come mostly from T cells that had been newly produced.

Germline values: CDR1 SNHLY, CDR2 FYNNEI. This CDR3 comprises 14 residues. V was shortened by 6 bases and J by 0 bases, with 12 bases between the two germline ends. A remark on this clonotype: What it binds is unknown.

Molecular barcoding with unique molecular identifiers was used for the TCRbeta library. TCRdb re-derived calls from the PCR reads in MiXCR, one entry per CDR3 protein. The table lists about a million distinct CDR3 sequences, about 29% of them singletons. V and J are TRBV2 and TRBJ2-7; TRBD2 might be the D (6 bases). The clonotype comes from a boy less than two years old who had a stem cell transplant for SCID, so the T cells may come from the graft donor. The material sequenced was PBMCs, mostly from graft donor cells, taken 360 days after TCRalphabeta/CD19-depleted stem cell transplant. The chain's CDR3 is CASRARGVSYEQYF. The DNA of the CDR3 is TGTGCCAGCAGGGCCCGCGGGGTCTCCTACGAGCAGTACTTC.